One sample yielded the 24 T cell receptor beta chains listed below, sequenced in a study of metastatic and nonmetastatic thyroid tumors. Before thyroid surgery, none of the patients had received any treatment. TCRdb re-clonotyped the PCR reads via MiXCR. The sample holds 15,000 to 20,000 clones; around a quarter are singletons and the top ten take roughly 15%. The sequencing input was tumor tissue. The receptors were gathered from a female donor with papillary thyroid cancer or a benign thyroid nodule (not recorded which). Some clones in this sample may be carry-over from other donors' samples.

The rearrangement uses TRBV5-1 and TRBJ2-1; the D gene is possibly TRBD1 (5 bases). V was cut by 1 base and J by 6 bases, with 14 bases left in between. CDR3 length: 15 residues. Germline V gene data show CDR1 as SGHRS and CDR2 as YFSETQ. The CDR3 protein is CASSLYTDRGNEQFF. The CDR3 DNA follows: TGCGCCAGCAGCTTGTACACGGATAGGGGCAATGAGCAGTTCTTC.

The rearrangement joins TRBV15 to TRBJ2-2; TRBD1 aligns across 8 bases. This CDR3 spans 17 amino acids. The germline gives CDR1 LNHNV, CDR2 YYDKDF (reference sequence). V shed 5 bases and J 4 bases; nucleotides not matched to a gene: 12. CDR3 bases: TGTGCCACCAGCGTAGGTTCCGGACAGGGAGTCACCGGGGAGCTGTTTTTT. This encodes CATSVGSGQGVTGELFF.

A note on this clone: Given a much more abundant clone one base away, this may be a read error. Since the CDR3 does not end with the conserved phenylalanine or tryptophan, this likely comes from a read error. V and J are TRBV11-2 and TRBJ2-2; 9 positions match TRBD2. J gave up 11 bases and V 1 base, and 11 bases lay outside the gene matches. Looked up from germline, CDR1 is SGHAT and CDR2 is FQNNGV. The CDR3 is made up of 16 amino acids. This CDR3 reads CASSLVSSSGIGELFS. The CDR3 DNA sequence: TGTGCCAGCAGCTTAGTATCCTCTAGCGGGATTGGTGAGCTGTTTTCT.

This clone has a count of ten or more. The rearrangement links TRBV13 to TRBJ2-3, with unresolved D. Germline CDR1 reads PRHDT; CDR2 reads FYEKMQ (reference sequence). This CDR3 is 17 amino acids long. V was shortened by 0 bases and J by 2 bases, with 15 bases between the two germline ends. The CDR3 sequence is CASSLGNSGQNTDTQYF. The CDR3 DNA reads as TGTGCCAGCAGCTTAGGGAATAGTGGCCAGAACACAGATACGCAGTATTTT.

The table lists this clone with many counts. The chain carries TRBV27 and TRBJ2-1; possibly TRBD2 for D (5 bases). The V end was cut by 3 bases, the J end by 6 bases, with 9 bases between. The CDR3 sequence is 13 residues long. Germline V lookup: CDR1 MNHEY, CDR2 SMNVEV (reference sequence). CDR3 amino acids: CASSFQAGNEQFF. The CDR3, as DNA: TGTGCCAGCAGTTTTCAGGCGGGCAATGAGCAGTTCTTC.

This CDR3 is CASSQATSAGGPVGDEQFF. The CDR3 DNA reads as TGTGCCAGCAGCCAAGCTACGTCTGCGGGAGGGCCCGTGGGGGATGAGCAGTTCTTC. The J gene is TRBJ2-1, the V gene TRBV4-2, with TRBD2 identical over 9 bases. This CDR3 has 19 amino acids. The junction had 18 bases not matched to a gene; V was cut back by 1 base and J by 8 bases. CDR1 is LGHNA, CDR2 YNFKEQ, per germline.

This clone counts as medium-sized. The V gene is TRBV4-3, the J gene TRBJ1-4, with 7 nucleotides matching TRBD1. Germline CDR1 LGHNA, CDR2 YSLEER. The V segment lost 0 bases and the J segment 7 bases; nucleotides outside the gene matches: 8. The CDR3 runs 16 residues. The CDR3 reads CASSQETPGGGEKLFF. In DNA form, the CDR3 reads TGCGCCAGCAGCCAAGAGACCCCAGGGGGTGGTGAAAAACTGTTTTTT.

The rearrangement uses TRBV6-2 or TRBV6-3 and TRBJ2-3; D remains ambiguous. The germline V and J ends were trimmed by 5 bases and 2 bases, with 14 bases remaining between them. CDR3 length: 15 amino acids. CDR1 and CDR2 (germline): MNHEY, SVGEGT. The CDR3 DNA is TGTGCCAGCAGTCCGACGGCTAGTTACACAGATACGCAGTATTTT. It translates to CASSPTASYTDTQYF.

Worth noting for this clone: Lacking the conserved final phenylalanine or tryptophan, this CDR3 likely reflects a read error. No DNA is shown, since the ends of the CDR3 on it are uncertain; the CDR3 is the one TCRdb lists. Here the CDR3 reads CASSYPLQPTGDHSI. V gene TRBV28 combines with J gene TRBJ1-2; the table names TRBD1, a call not compared with the DNA. Per the germline V gene, CDR1 is MDHEN and CDR2 is SYDVKM. The CDR3 adds up to 15 amino acids, both ends counted.

This clone was seen repeatedly, ten times or more. The J gene is TRBJ1-1, the V gene TRBV12-3 or TRBV12-4; a possible D gene is TRBD1 (5 bases). This CDR3 is 14 amino acids long. With 3 bases removed from V and 5 bases from J, the gap between germline ends came to 13 bases. CDR3 region: CASSLTEGKTEAFF. In nucleotides, the CDR3 is TGTGCCAGCAGTTTGACAGAGGGAAAGACTGAAGCTTTCTTT.

About this clone: With a much larger clone just one base away, this may be a read error. The chain uses TRBV30 and TRBJ2-2; D is perhaps TRBD2 (5 bases). The CDR3 is 13 amino acids. Looked up from germline, CDR1 is GTSNPN and CDR2 is SVGIG (reference sequence). CDR3 bases: TGTGCCTGGACCCCAACGGGTTACGGGGAGCTGCTTTTT. This gives the protein CAWTPTGYGELLF.

CDR3 protein: CASSRVAGVPYNEQFF. The CDR3 nucleotides read TGTGCCAGCAGCAGGGTAGCGGGAGTACCCTACAATGAGCAGTTCTTC. The chain is built from TRBV11-2 and TRBJ2-1; 9 nucleotides line up with TRBD2. The CDR3 has 16 residues. Germline trimming cut 5 bases from V and 2 bases from J; bases unmatched to any gene: 7. Germline V gene data show CDR1 as SGHAT and CDR2 as FQNNGV.

At least ten counts were recorded for this clone. This same CDR3 is encoded by further DNA sequences in the sample. V and J are TRBV3-1 and TRBJ1-2; TRBD1 matches 7 bases. The CDR3 extends over 13 amino acids. In germline, CDR1 is LGHDT, CDR2 YNNKEL (reference sequence). The J segment lost 9 bases and the V segment lost 1 base, leaving 5 bases of the junction unmatched. The CDR3 region is CASSQVQGDRYTF. CDR3 coding DNA: TGTGCCAGCAGCCAAGTGCAGGGGGACCGCTACACCTTC.

This clone has at least ten counts. The V and J genes are TRBV24-1 and TRBJ2-3; 9 bases are shared with TRBD1. The CDR3 totals 16 residues. Germline CDR1 is KGHDR and CDR2 is SFDVKD. V gave up 3 bases and J gave up 5 bases; unmatched junction bases: 8. The CDR3 coding sequence is TGTGCCACCAGTGATAGGAGGACAGGGGTGGGAGATACGCAGTATTTT. This encodes CATSDRRTGVGDTQYF.

This clone has more than one count but fewer than ten. The chain is built from TRBV12-3 or TRBV12-4 and TRBJ2-1; no definite D call. The germline V and J ends were trimmed by 8 bases and 0 bases, with 14 bases remaining between them. There are 15 residues in the CDR3. CDR3 in amino acids: CASFSPRSSYNEQFF. As DNA, the CDR3 is TGTGCCAGCTTCTCACCCCGGAGCTCCTACAATGAGCAGTTCTTC.

This clone was recorded at least ten times. CDR3 coding DNA: TGTGCCAGTACCTTGGGTAGGGGGGGCAATCAGCCCCAGCATTTT. Residues: CASTLGRGGNQPQHF. This chain connects TRBV19 to TRBJ1-5; perhaps TRBD1 as D (6 bases). Germline CDR1 reads LNHDA; CDR2 reads SQIVND (reference sequence). Trimming took 7 bases from V and 2 from J, leaving 15 bases between them. The length of the CDR3 is 15 residues.

This clone was seen ten or more times. The chain uses TRBV5-8 and TRBJ2-3, with TRBD2 identical over 9 bases. This CDR3 has 14 residues. V dropped 4 bases and J dropped 4; count of bases not matched to a gene: 4. The V gene's germline CDR1 is SGHTS and CDR2 YDEGEE. In DNA form, the CDR3 reads TGTGCCAGCAGCCTGGCGGGGGGGGCAGATACGCAGTATTTT. Its translation: CASSLAGGADTQYF.

The chain combines TRBV14 with TRBJ2-1; tentative D call: TRBD2 (5 bases). The CDR3 is made up of 16 amino acids. CDR1 is SGHDN and CDR2 is FVKESK in the germline V gene. Between the trimmed V and J ends, which lost 0 bases and 5 bases, there was a span of 14 bases. The CDR3 region has the DNA TGTGCCAGCAGCCAAGATTTTAGGCGGGTGGACAATGAGCAGTTCTTC. This encodes CASSQDFRRVDNEQFF.

The chain uses TRBV5-1 and TRBJ2-1; 10 bases align to TRBD2. This CDR3 comprises 16 residues. CDR1 is SGHRS and CDR2 is YFSETQ in the germline V gene. V lost 3 bases and J lost 3; bases outside the gene matches: 6. Here the CDR3 reads CASSSGSGRGYNEQFF. CDR3 nucleotides: TGCGCCAGCAGCTCGGGAAGCGGGAGGGGCTACAATGAGCAGTTCTTC.

This clone was seen ten or more times. The chain joins TRBV4-3 to TRBJ2-2; D not resolved. The germline gives CDR1 LGHNA, CDR2 YSLEER. The CDR3 sequence is 16 residues long. Trimming shortened V by 2 bases and J by 2 bases, and 12 bases separated the two germline ends. The CDR3 spells CASSQRLSSNTGELFF. CDR3 coding DNA: TGCGCCAGCAGCCAAAGATTGAGCTCCAACACCGGGGAGCTGTTTTTT.

This clone appeared many times. The chain links TRBV24-1 to TRBJ1-1, with 8 bases aligning to TRBD1. Germline loops: CDR1 KGHDR, CDR2 SFDVKD. This CDR3 has 14 amino acids. Germline trimming cut 2 bases from V and 8 bases from J; bases unmatched to any gene: 6. CDR3 in DNA: TGTGCCACCAGTGATTCAGGGGGCCACAGAGAAGCTTTCTTT. This codes for CATSDSGGHREAFF.

This sequence joins TRBV30 and TRBJ2-7, with a weak D call TRBD2 (6 bases). V was shortened by 3 bases and J by 1 base, with 13 bases between the two germline ends. CDR1 is GTSNPN and CDR2 is SVGIG in the germline V gene (reference sequence). The CDR3 sequence is 14 residues long. CDR3 sequence reads: CAWSDGTASYEQYF. CDR3 nucleotide sequence: TGTGCCTGGAGCGATGGGACTGCTTCCTACGAGCAGTACTTC.

This clone came up many times. The chain uses TRBV9 and TRBJ2-5; D is unresolved. CDR1 and CDR2 (germline): SGDLS, YYNGEE. The V and J ends lost 0 bases and 4 bases respectively, with 10 bases between them. The CDR3 loop spans 14 amino acids. This CDR3 reads CASSVGSSVETQYF. CDR3 nucleotide sequence: TGTGCCAGCAGCGTAGGTAGTTCGGTAGAGACCCAGTACTTC.

This clone has a handful of counts. This chain joins TRBV19 and TRBJ2-1; TRBD2 matches 7 bases. After removal of 5 bases from V and 2 bases from J, the junction contained 6 bases not matched to a gene. Germline CDR1 and CDR2: LNHDA and SQIVND (reference sequence). The CDR3 runs 15 residues. The CDR3 here is CASSPSGLPYNEQFF. CDR3 nucleotides: TGTGCCAGTAGTCCGTCGGGACTACCCTACAATGAGCAGTTCTTC.